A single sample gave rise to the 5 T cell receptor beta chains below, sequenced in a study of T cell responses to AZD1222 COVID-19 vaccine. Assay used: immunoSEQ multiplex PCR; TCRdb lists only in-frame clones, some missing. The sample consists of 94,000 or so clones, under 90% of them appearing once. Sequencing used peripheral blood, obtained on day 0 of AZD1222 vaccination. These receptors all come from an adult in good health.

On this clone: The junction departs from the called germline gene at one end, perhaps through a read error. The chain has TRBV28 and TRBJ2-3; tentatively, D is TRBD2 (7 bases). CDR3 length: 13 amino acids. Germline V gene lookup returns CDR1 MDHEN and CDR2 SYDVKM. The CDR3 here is CASSLRPSGPQGF. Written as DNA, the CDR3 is TGTGCCAGCAGTTTAAGGCCTAGCGGCCCACAGGGTTTT.

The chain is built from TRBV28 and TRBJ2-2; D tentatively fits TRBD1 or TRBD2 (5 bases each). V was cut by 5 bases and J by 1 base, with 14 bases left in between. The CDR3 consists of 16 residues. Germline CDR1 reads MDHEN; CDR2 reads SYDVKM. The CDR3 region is CASSDNRGRNTGELFF. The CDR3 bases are TGTGCCAGCAGTGACAACCGGGGCCGGAACACCGGGGAGCTGTTTTTT.

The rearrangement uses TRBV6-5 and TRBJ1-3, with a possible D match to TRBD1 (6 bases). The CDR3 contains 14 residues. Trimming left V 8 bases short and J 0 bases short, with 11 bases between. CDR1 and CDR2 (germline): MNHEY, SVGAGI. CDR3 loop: CASAGAGSGNTIYF. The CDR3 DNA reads TGTGCCAGCGCGGGGGCCGGCTCTGGAAACACCATATATTTT.

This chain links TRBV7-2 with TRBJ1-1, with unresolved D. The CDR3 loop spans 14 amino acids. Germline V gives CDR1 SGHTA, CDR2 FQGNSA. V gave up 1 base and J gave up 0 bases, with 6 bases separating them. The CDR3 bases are TGTGCCAGCAGCTTAGGAGGGATGAACACTGAAGCTTTCTTT. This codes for CASSLGGMNTEAFF.

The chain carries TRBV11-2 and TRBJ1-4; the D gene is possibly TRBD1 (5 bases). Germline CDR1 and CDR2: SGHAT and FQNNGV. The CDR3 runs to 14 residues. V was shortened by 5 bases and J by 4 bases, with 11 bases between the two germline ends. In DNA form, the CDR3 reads TGTGCCAGCAGCCGGGACTATAGTAATGAAAAACTGTTTTTT. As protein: CASSRDYSNEKLFF. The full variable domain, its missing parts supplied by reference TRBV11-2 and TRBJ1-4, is EAGVAQSPRYKIIEKRQSVAFWCNPISGHATLYWYQQILGQGPKLLIQFQNNGVVDDSQLPKDRFSAERLKGVDSTLKIQPAKLEDSAVYLCASSRDYSNEKLFFGSGTQLSVL.